The source of this T cell receptor beta chain is a study of T cells in Graves' hyperthyroidism and ophthalmopathy. Looking at the study overall: Initial diagnosis, before any treatment, was when peripheral blood was collected.

Uncontrolled infection, other autoimmune disease, pregnancy or lactation barred patients from enrollment. Template material for amplifying TCR beta CDR3 regions consisted of RNA transcripts. HTBI primers were the set used in a first-round RT-PCR of the TCR CDR3. Using its own MiXCR run on the multiplex PCR reads, TCRdb lists one record per CDR3 protein. There are roughly 640,000 distinct CDR3 sequences in the sample; around 15% occur only once, and 3% to 4% lies in the top ten. In its sample, this clonotype was seen many times. The germline CDR1 and CDR2 sequences are SGDLS and YYNGEE. Germline trimming cut 4 bases from V and 4 bases from J; bases unmatched to any gene: 7. CDR3 length: 14 residues.

The receptor was derived from a woman aged 40 to 50 with Graves' ophthalmopathy. The specimen was blood. The J gene is TRBJ1-2, the V gene TRBV9; 7 nucleotides match TRBD1. The CDR3 loop is CASSPSSGGYGYTF. CDR3 DNA sequence: TGTGCCAGCAGCCCCAGCTCAGGGGGCTATGGCTACACCTTC.